This T cell receptor (beta chain) was found in a study of OX40 agonist ivuxolimab in advanced cancers. Study summary: Participants could have had prior anti-PD-1, anti-PD-L1 or anti-CTLA-4 therapy, and about 40% had some. General study findings and limits: Within 6 weeks, CD4+ and CD8+ blood T cells expanded clonally at 0.1 to 3.0 mg/kg. Antigen specificity was not determined for the expanded peripheral T cells.

TCRdb's copy holds only in-frame clones and misses some; the assay was immunoSEQ multiplex PCR. The sample comprises about 94,000 clones, around 87% of which are singletons, and over 0.3% rests with the top ten. Germline V CDR1 and CDR2: SGHAT, FQDESV (reference sequence). CDR3 length: 15 residues. Between the trimmed V and J ends, which lost 5 bases and 2 bases, there was a span of 15 bases. Concerning this clone: What it binds is not known.

The TCR sequence derives from an adult with an advanced solid tumor such as melanoma, head and neck, liver or kidney cancer. The input for sequencing was CD4+ or CD8+ T cells sorted from blood, taken in a trial of the OX40 agonist ivuxolimab. This rearrangement joins TRBV11-1 to TRBJ1-1; D is unresolved. The CDR3 is CASSPPGIRNTEAFF. The CDR3 DNA reads TGTGCCAGCAGCCCTCCGGGAATCAGAAACACTGAAGCTTTCTTT.